The 19 T cell receptor beta chains below were found in one sample sequenced in a study of CD8 T cells in Susac syndrome. Reverse transcription of 0.5 to 1 ug RNA used random hexamers. TCRdb fed the immunoSEQ multiplex PCR reads into MiXCR, producing one record per CDR3 protein. The data show around 180,000 distinct CDR3 sequences, 94% seen once. The sample comprised CD4+ T cells from PBMCs. The receptors stem from a human donor with Susac syndrome.

This chain links TRBV27 with TRBJ1-2; TRBD1 is a possible D gene (5 bases). This CDR3 has 15 amino acids. The germline gives CDR1 MNHEY, CDR2 SMNVEV (reference sequence). This chain's CDR3 is CVTTPQADSNYGYTF. CDR3 bases: TGTGTCACAACTCCTCAGGCAGACAGTAACTATGGCTACACCTTC.

The chain joins TRBV12-3 or TRBV12-4 to TRBJ1-2, with 11 bases fitting TRBD1. The trim removed 6 bases at V and 7 bases at J, leaving 10 bases unmatched. The CDR3 is 15 amino acids. The CDR3 DNA sequence: TGTGCCAGCAGCCCCGGACAGGGGGCGATCTCTGGCTACACCTTC. This sequence encodes CASSPGQGAISGYTF.

V usage is TRBV3-1 and J usage is TRBJ1-3, with TRBD1 as a possible D gene (6 bases). The CDR3 has 13 residues. Germline-derived CDR1 and CDR2 are LGHDT and YNNKEL (reference sequence). Trimming removed 4 bases from V and 7 bases from J, with 11 bases in between. The CDR3 sequence: CASSPSGDNTIYF. The CDR3 nucleotides are TGTGCCAGCAGCCCCTCAGGGGACAACACCATATATTTT.

V usage is TRBV20-1 and J usage is TRBJ2-1; D is possibly TRBD2 (5 bases). The CDR3 has 14 amino acids. The ends were cut back, 5 bases at V and 10 bases at J, with 21 bases in the middle. The germline V gene has CDR1 DFQATT and CDR2 SNEGSKA (reference sequence). The CDR3, as DNA: TGCAGTGCTTCCCTATCGGGGATACAAGGGGAGCAGTTCTTC. This codes for CSASLSGIQGEQFF.

The J gene is TRBJ2-3, the V gene TRBV20-1, with D possibly TRBD2 on 6 matching bases. CDR3 length: 15 amino acids. The V end was cut by 5 bases, the J end by 0 bases, with 15 bases between. The germline V gene has CDR1 DFQATT and CDR2 SNEGSKA (reference sequence). The CDR3: CSAAFGGASTDTQYF. CDR3 coding DNA: TGCAGTGCTGCATTCGGGGGAGCAAGCACAGATACGCAGTATTTT.

The chain uses TRBV3-1 and TRBJ1-6; TRBD1 might be the D (6 bases). V shed 4 bases and J shed 9 bases, with 13 bases lying between them. The CDR3 covers 14 residues. Germline V gene data show CDR1 as LGHDT and CDR2 as YNNKEL (reference sequence). The CDR3, as DNA: TGTGCCAGCAGCCCCTCAGGGGCTGGTTCACCCCTCCACTTT. It yields the protein CASSPSGAGSPLHF. The whole variable domain, remainder taken from reference TRBV3-1 and TRBJ1-6, is DTAVSQTPKYLVTQMGNDKSIKCEQNLGHDTMYWYKQDSKKFLKIMFSYNNKELIINETVPNRFSPKSPDKAHLNLHINSLELGDSAVYFCASSPSGAGSPLHFGNGTRLTVT.

V and J are TRBV7-2 and TRBJ2-2; D uncertain. V lost 5 bases and J 2 bases, leaving 12 bases between the germline ends. Germline loops: CDR1 SGHTA, CDR2 FQGNSA. The CDR3 totals 15 residues. The CDR3: CASSLVRANTGELFF. The DNA for the CDR3 is TGTGCCAGCAGCCTGGTTAGGGCAAACACCGGGGAGCTGTTTTTT.

The chain carries TRBV5-4 and TRBJ2-3, with 9 nucleotides matching TRBD2. There are 14 residues in the CDR3. In germline, CDR1 is SGHNT, CDR2 YYREEE (reference sequence). V was clipped by 3 bases and J by 9 bases; unmatched bases: 8. CDR3 sequence reads: CASSSLSGGNTQYF. DNA of the CDR3: TGTGCCAGCAGCTCACTTAGCGGGGGCAACACGCAGTATTTT.

V usage is TRBV27 and J usage is TRBJ1-2; 9 positions match TRBD1. Germline V lookup: CDR1 MNHEY, CDR2 SMNVEV (reference sequence). V gave up 8 bases and J gave up 2 bases; unmatched junction bases: 9. This CDR3 has 15 amino acids. The CDR3 DNA is TGTGCCAGCTCCCCCCGGGACAGGGTGAACTATGGCTACACCTTC. It is translated as CASSPRDRVNYGYTF.

The V call is TRBV29-1, the J call TRBJ2-3, with D perhaps TRBD2 (5 bases). The V end was cut by 3 bases, the J end by 2 bases, with 15 bases between. Germline V gene lookup returns CDR1 SQVTM and CDR2 ANQGSEA. The CDR3 spans 15 residues. As DNA, the CDR3 is TGCAGCGTTGACCCCCGGGGTAGCGACACAGATACGCAGTATTTT. It codes for CSVDPRGSDTDTQYF.

The rearrangement joins TRBV19 to TRBJ2-1, with D possibly being TRBD2 (5 bases). The CDR3 is 15 residues long. The germline gives CDR1 LNHDA, CDR2 SQIVND (reference sequence). V was clipped by 5 bases and J by 8 bases, with 19 bases between them. CDR3 loop: CASSDPGEYNDEQFF. The CDR3 DNA reads TGTGCCAGTAGTGATCCCGGGGAATATAACGATGAGCAGTTCTTC.

This chain links TRBV7-2 with TRBJ2-7; TRBD1 aligns across 10 bases. The CDR3 is 17 amino acids. Germline V gives CDR1 SGHTA, CDR2 FQGNSA. V trimming: 1 base; J trimming: 6 bases; junction bases outside the gene matches: 12. CDR3 sequence: CASSLVSGTGASSEQYF. The CDR3 DNA is TGTGCCAGCAGCTTAGTGTCCGGGACAGGGGCCTCAAGCGAGCAGTACTTC.

The gene calls are TRBV18 and TRBJ2-7; perhaps TRBD1 as D (6 bases). The V end was cut by 3 bases, the J end by 5 bases, with 17 bases between. CDR1 and CDR2 (germline): KGHSH, LQKENI. This CDR3 comprises 15 residues. The CDR3 DNA is TGTGCCAGCTCACCGAATCAGGGACACAAGGACGAGCAGTACTTC. This sequence encodes CASSPNQGHKDEQYF.

V gene TRBV29-1 combines with J gene TRBJ1-2; D is undetermined. Germline V lookup: CDR1 SQVTM, CDR2 ANQGSEA. This CDR3 has 11 residues. V gave up 4 bases and J gave up 8 bases, with 11 bases separating them. The CDR3 here is CSVAGIFGYTF. The DNA for the CDR3 is TGCAGCGTTGCTGGGATCTTCGGCTACACCTTC.

The chain carries TRBV15 and TRBJ2-7; D may be TRBD1 or TRBD2 (5 bases each). V was shortened by 5 bases and J by 7 bases, with 15 bases between the two germline ends. This CDR3 is built from 13 residues. Germline values: CDR1 LNHNV, CDR2 YYDKDF (reference sequence). CDR3 in amino acids: CATSGDPFGEQYF. The CDR3 DNA reads TGTGCCACCAGCGGGGACCCCTTTGGTGAGCAGTACTTC.

V gene TRBV20-1 combines with J gene TRBJ2-3, with 9 bases fitting TRBD2. Germline assignment: CDR1 DFQATT and CDR2 SNEGSKA (reference sequence). V trimming: 6 bases; J trimming: 4 bases; junction bases outside the gene matches: 8. The CDR3 spans 14 residues. DNA for the CDR3: TGCAGTGCGCGCGGGGGGGCCGTCGCAGATACGCAGTATTTT. It codes for CSARGGAVADTQYF.

The V call is TRBV12-3 or TRBV12-4, the J call TRBJ2-5; no clear D. CDR3 length equals 12 residues. The ends were cut back, 6 bases at V and 1 base at J, with 6 bases in the middle. In DNA form, the CDR3 reads TGTGCCAGCAGCCGGGTCCAAGAGACCCAGTACTTC. Protein sequence: CASSRVQETQYF.

This chain uses TRBV30 with TRBJ1-3; perhaps TRBD1 as D (5 bases). Germline CDR1 reads GTSNPN; CDR2 reads SVGIG (reference sequence). V lost 5 bases to trimming and J lost 1 base, with 9 bases between them. The CDR3 is made up of 13 amino acids. CDR3 DNA sequence: TGTGCCTGGGGAAGACAGTCTGGAAACACCATATATTTT. It codes for CAWGRQSGNTIYF. Full variable domain (rest looked up from reference TRBV30 and TRBJ1-3): SQTIHQWPATLVQPVGSPLSLECTVEGTSNPNLYWYRQAAGRGLQLLFYSVGIGQISSEVPQNLSASRPQDRQFILSSKKLLLSDSGFYLCAWGRQSGNTIYFGEGSWLTVV.

The chain carries TRBV20-1 and TRBJ2-7, with TRBD1 as a possible D gene (6 bases). Germline loops: CDR1 DFQATT, CDR2 SNEGSKA (reference sequence). The V gene lost 6 bases and the J gene lost 4 bases, with 25 bases spanning the gap. CDR3 length: 16 amino acids. CDR3 in amino acids: CSASRSAGIGTYEQYF. Written as DNA, the CDR3 is TGCAGTGCCAGCCGAAGCGCCGGGATCGGGACATACGAGCAGTACTTC.